This T cell receptor beta chain was obtained from a study of cytomegalovirus exposure and HLA in healthy donors. In the study overall: From donors who were HLA-typed, an early data release held approximately 84 million unique TCRs.

Study outcomes and limitations: There were some public TCRs occurring in many donors, but most TCR sequences were rare. The study designated about 160 TCR beta chains cytomegalovirus-associated.

Primers included in the PCR were 60 Vbeta and 13 Jbeta primers. Profiling relied on immunoSEQ multiplex PCR, and the TCRdb table lists in-frame clones only, not all of them. The repertoire consists of about 180,000 clones, with 80% occurring once and the leading ten covering 5.7%. The V and J ends lost 6 bases and 5 bases, in that order; junction bases with no gene match: 4. The CDR3 is made up of 13 amino acids. Germline V CDR1 and CDR2: SQVTM, ANQGSEA. Regarding this clone: Its antigen is still unknown.

Sequencing was done on a sample of PBMCs. This clonotype was obtained from a man in his forties in good health and CMV-seronegative. The gene calls are TRBV29-1 and TRBJ2-2; TRBD1 matches at 9 bases. CDR3 nucleotides: TGCAGCGTGACAGGGGGTAGAACCGGGGAGCTGTTTTTT. Amino acids: CSVTGGRTGELFF.